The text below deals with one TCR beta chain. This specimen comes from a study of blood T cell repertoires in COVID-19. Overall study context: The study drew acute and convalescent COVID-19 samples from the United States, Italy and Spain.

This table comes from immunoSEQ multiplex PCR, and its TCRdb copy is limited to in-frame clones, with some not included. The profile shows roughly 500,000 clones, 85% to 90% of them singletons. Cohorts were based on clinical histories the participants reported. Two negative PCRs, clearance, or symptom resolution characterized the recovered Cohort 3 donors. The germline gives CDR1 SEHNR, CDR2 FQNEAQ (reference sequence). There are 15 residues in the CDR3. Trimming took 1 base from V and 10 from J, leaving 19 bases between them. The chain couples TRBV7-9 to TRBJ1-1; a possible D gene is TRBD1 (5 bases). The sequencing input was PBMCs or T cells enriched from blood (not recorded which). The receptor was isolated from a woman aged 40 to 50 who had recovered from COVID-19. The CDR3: CASSLEIPGRGLAFF. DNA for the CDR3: TGTGCCAGCAGCTTAGAAATTCCGGGACGGGGGTTAGCTTTCTTT.